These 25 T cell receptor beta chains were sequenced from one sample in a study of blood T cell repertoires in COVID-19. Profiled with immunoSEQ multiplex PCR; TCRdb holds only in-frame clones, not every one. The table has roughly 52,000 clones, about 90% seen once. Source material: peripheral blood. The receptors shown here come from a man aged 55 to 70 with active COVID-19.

This chain's CDR3 is CASSHDRSNQPQHF. The CDR3 region has the DNA TGTGCCAGCAGTCACGACAGGAGCAATCAGCCCCAGCATTTT. This chain links TRBV25-1 with TRBJ1-5, with a tentative D call TRBD1 (6 bases). The ends were cut back, 5 bases at V and 1 base at J, with 9 bases in the middle. In germline, CDR1 is MGHDK, CDR2 SYGVNS. This CDR3 is 14 amino acids long.

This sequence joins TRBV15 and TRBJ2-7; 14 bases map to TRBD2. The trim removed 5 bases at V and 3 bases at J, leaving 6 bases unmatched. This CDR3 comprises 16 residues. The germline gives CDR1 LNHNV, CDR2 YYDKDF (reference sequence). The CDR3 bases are TGTGCCACCAGCGGGCCGGGACTAGCGGGGGTCTACGAGCAGTACTTC. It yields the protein CATSGPGLAGVYEQYF.

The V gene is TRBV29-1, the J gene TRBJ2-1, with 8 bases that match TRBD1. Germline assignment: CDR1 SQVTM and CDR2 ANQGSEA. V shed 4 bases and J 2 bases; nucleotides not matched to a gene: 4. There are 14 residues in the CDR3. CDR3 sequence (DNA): TGCAGCGTTGGTTCAGGGGGCGCCTACAATGAGCAGTTCTTC. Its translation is CSVGSGGAYNEQFF.

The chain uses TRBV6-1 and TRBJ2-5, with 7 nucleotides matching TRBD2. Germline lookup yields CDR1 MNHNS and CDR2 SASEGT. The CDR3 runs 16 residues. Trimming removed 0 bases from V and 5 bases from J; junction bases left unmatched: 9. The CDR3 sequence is CASSEARAGLRETQYF. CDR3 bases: TGTGCCAGCAGTGAAGCGCGAGCGGGGTTAAGGGAGACCCAGTACTTC.

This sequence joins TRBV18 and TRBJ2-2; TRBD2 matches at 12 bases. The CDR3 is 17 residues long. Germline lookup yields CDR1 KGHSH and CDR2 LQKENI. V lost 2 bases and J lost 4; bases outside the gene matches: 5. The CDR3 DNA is TGTGCCAGCTCACCATTGACTAGCGGGAGCTCCACCGGGGAGCTGTTTTTT. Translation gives CASSPLTSGSSTGELFF.

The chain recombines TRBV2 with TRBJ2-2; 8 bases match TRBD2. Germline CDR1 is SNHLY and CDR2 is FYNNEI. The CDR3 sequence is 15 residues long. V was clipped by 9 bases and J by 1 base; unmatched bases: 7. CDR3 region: CARGVAGLNTGELFF. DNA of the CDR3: TGTGCCAGGGGGGTAGCGGGACTGAACACCGGGGAGCTGTTTTTT.

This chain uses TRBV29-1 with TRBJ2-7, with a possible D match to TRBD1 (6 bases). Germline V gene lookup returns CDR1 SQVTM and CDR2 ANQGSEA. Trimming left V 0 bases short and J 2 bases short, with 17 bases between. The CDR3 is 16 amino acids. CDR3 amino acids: CSVEDPQGKGPYEQYF. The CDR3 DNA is TGCAGCGTTGAAGATCCGCAGGGGAAAGGGCCCTACGAGCAGTACTTC.

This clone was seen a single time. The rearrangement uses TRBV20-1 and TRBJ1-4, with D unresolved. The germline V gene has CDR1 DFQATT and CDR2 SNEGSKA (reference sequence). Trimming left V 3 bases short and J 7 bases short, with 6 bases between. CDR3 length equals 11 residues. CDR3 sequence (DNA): TGCAGTGCTAGCGGGAGTGAAAAACTGTTTTTT. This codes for CSASGSEKLFF.

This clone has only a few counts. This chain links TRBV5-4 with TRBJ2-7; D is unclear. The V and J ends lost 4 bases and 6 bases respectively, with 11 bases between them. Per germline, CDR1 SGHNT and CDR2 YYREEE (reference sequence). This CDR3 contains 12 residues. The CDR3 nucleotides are TGTGCCAGCAGCCGTAGTGGAGCCGAGCAGTACTTC. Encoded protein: CASSRSGAEQYF.

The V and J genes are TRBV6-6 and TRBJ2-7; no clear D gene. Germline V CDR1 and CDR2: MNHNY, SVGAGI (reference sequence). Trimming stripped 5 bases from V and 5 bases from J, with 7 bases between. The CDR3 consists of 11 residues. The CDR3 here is CASSVGDEQYF. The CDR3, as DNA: TGTGCCAGCAGTGTGGGCGACGAGCAGTACTTC.

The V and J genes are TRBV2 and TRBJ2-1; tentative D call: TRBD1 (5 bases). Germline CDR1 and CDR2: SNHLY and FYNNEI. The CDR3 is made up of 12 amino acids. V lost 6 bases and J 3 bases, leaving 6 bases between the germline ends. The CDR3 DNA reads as TGTGCCAGCAGCGGACACTACAATGAGCAGTTCTTC. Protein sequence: CASSGHYNEQFF.

The CDR3 protein is CASRYTDTQYF. CDR3 in DNA: TGTGCCAGCCGGTACACAGATACGCAGTATTTT. This chain uses TRBV12-3 or TRBV12-4 with TRBJ2-3; D is unclear. The CDR3 consists of 11 residues. Trimming took off 8 bases at V and 2 bases at J, with 5 bases between the two ends.

DNA of the CDR3: TGTGCCAGCGAGACGGCGGGACTAGCCAAAAACATTCAGTACTTC. Translating it yields CASETAGLAKNIQYF. V usage is TRBV11-2 and J usage is TRBJ2-4; a weak D match, TRBD2 (6 bases). Germline CDR1 SGHAT, CDR2 FQNNGV. V gave up 8 bases and J gave up 0 bases, with 14 bases separating them. The CDR3 has 15 residues.

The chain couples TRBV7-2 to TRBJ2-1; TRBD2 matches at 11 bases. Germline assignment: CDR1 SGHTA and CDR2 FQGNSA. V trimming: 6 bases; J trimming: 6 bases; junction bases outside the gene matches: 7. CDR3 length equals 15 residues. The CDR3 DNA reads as TGTGCCAGCAGTCCCGGGACTAGCGGAATCAATGAGCAGTTCTTC. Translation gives CASSPGTSGINEQFF.

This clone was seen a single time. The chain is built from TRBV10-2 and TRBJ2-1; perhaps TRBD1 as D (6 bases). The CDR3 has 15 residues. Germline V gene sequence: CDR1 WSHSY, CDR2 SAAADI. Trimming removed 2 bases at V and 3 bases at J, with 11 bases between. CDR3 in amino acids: CASSEPGQSYNEQFF. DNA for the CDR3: TGCGCCAGCAGTGAGCCGGGACAAAGCTACAATGAGCAGTTCTTC.

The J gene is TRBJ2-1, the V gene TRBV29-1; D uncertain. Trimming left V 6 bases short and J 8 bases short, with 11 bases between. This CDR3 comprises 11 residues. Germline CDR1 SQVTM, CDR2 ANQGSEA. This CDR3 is CSVLDTDEQFF. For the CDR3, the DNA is TGCAGCGTGTTAGACACTGATGAGCAGTTCTTC.

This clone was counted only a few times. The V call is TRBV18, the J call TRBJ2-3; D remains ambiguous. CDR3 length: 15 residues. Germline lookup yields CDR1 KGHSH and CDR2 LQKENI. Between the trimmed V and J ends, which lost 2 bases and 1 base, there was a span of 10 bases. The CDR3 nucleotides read TGTGCCAGCTCACCAGTAGCTATGGGCACAGATACGCAGTATTTT. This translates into CASSPVAMGTDTQYF. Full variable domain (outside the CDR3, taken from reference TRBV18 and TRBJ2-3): NAGVMQNPRHLVRRRGQEARLRCSPMKGHSHVYWYRQLPEEGLKFMVYLQKENIIDESGMPKERFSAEFPKEGPSILRIQQVVRGDSAAYFCASSPVAMGTDTQYFGPGTRLTVL.

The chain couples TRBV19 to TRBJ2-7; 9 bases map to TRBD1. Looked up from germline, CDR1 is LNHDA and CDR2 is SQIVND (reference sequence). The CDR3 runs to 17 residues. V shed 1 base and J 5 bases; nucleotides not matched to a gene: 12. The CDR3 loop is CASSIGGNPGQGHEQYF. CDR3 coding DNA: TGTGCCAGTAGTATAGGGGGAAATCCGGGACAGGGCCACGAGCAGTACTTC.

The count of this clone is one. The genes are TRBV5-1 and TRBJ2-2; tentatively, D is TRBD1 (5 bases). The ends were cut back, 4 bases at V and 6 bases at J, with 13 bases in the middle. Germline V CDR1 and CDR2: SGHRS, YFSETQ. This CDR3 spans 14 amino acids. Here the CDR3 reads CASSGSLGAGELFF. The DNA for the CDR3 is TGCGCCAGCAGCGGCTCATTAGGGGCCGGGGAGCTGTTTTTT.

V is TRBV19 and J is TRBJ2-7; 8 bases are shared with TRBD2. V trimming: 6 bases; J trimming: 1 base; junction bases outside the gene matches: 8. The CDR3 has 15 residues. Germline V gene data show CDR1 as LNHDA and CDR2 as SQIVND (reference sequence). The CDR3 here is CASRAAGGESYEQYF. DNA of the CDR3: TGTGCCAGTAGGGCCGCGGGGGGAGAATCCTACGAGCAGTACTTC.

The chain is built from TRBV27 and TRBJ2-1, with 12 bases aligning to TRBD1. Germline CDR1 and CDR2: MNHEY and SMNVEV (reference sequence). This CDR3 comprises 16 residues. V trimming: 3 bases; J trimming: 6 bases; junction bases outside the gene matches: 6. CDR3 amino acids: CASSFPPGQGANEQFF. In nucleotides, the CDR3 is TGTGCCAGCAGTTTCCCCCCGGGACAGGGGGCCAATGAGCAGTTCTTC.

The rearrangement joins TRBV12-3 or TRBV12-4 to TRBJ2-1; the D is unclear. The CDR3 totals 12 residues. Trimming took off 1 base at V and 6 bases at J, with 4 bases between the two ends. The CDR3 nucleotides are TGTGCCAGCAGTTTAGGTCTCAATGAGCAGTTCTTC. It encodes CASSLGLNEQFF.

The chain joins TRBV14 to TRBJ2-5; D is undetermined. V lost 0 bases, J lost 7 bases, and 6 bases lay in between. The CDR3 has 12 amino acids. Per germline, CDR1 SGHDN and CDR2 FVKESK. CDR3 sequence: CASSQDAGTQYF. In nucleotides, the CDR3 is TGTGCCAGCAGCCAAGACGCAGGGACCCAGTACTTC.

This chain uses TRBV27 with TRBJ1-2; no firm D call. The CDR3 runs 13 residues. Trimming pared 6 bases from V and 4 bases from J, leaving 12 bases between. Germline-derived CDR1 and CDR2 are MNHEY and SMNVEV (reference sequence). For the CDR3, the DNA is TGTGCCAGCAGCTCGGGTCCTATCTATGGCTACACCTTC. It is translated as CASSSGPIYGYTF.

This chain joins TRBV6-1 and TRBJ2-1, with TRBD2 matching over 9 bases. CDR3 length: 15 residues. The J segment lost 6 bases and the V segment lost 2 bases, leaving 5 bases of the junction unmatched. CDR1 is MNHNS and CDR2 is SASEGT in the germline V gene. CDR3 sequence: CASSEWGREGNEQFF. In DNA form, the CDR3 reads TGTGCCAGCAGTGAATGGGGGCGGGAGGGCAATGAGCAGTTCTTC.